This T cell receptor beta chain originates from a study of radiotherapy plus CTLA-4 blockade in lung cancer. Study-level information: Objective responses were seen in around 18% of patients, disease control in approximately 30%.

Here immunoSEQ multiplex PCR was the method, and the copy in TCRdb shows in-frame clones only, minus some. The repertoire holds some 50,000 clones, with around four fifths as singletons. The CDR3 extends over 17 amino acids. Germline trimming cut 2 bases from V and 5 bases from J; bases unmatched to any gene: 11. Germline CDR1 reads LGHNA; CDR2 reads YNFKEQ. The clonotype originates from a human donor with non-small cell lung cancer whose response to radiotherapy plus ipilimumab could not be evaluated. The starting material was peripheral blood, obtained from a patient treated with radiotherapy plus ipilimumab. The V call is TRBV4-2, the J call TRBJ2-5, with 10 bases lining up with TRBD1. The CDR3 here is CASSQSAGTGAEETQYF. The DNA of the CDR3 is TGTGCCAGCAGCCAAAGCGCCGGGACAGGGGCCGAGGAGACCCAGTACTTC.